The clone carrying this T cell receptor beta chain was seen ten or more times. No antigen is known for it. The J segment lost 6 bases and the V segment lost 3 bases, leaving 8 bases of the junction unmatched. Germline CDR1 and CDR2: SGHTA and FQGTGA. The CDR3 covers 15 residues. These data come from a study of early T cells in non-severe SARS-CoV-2 infection. As for the study in general: Bulk RNA isolated from unsorted whole blood underwent sequencing; chains were not paired. The study, taken as a whole, reports: Lookups in VDJdb leaned toward anti-spike CD8 responses and missed private and CD4 specificities.

Unique molecular identifier tags were affixed to discrete cDNA molecules. MiXCR, applied by TCRdb to the 5' RACE reads, yields one record per CDR3 protein. The table shows around 50,000 distinct CDR3 sequences, with about 10% occurring only once. V usage is TRBV7-3 and J usage is TRBJ2-4, with 7 bases that match TRBD2. The material sequenced was whole blood. The TCR originated in an adult who was a healthcare worker with PCR-confirmed SARS-CoV-2 infection or an uninfected control (not recorded which). The CDR3 sequence: CASSLMAGRGNIQYF. The CDR3 DNA reads as TGTGCCAGCAGCTTGATGGCAGGGAGGGGAAACATTCAGTACTTC.